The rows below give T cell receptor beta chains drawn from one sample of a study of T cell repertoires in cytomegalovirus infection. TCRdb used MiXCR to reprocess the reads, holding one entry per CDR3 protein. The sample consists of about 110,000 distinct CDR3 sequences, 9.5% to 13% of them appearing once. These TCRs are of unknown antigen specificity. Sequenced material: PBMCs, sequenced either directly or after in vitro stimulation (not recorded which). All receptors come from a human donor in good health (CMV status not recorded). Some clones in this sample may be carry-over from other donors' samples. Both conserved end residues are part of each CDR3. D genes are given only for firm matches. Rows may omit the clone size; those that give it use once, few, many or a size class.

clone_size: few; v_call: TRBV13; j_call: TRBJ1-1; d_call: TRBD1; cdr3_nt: TGTGCCAGCAGCCGACAGGAAATAACAGGGGTGAACACTGAAGCTTTCTTT; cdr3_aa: CASSRQEITGVNTEAFF
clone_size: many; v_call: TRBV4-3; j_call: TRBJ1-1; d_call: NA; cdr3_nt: TGCGCCAGCAGCCAGGAACAGGGGAACACTGAAGCTTTCTTT; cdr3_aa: CASSQEQGNTEAFF
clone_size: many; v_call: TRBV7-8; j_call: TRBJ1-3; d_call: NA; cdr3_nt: TGTGCCAGCAGCCCGCTCGGGGAGGGGAATCGAGGAAACACCATATATTTT; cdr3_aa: CASSPLGEGNRGNTIYF
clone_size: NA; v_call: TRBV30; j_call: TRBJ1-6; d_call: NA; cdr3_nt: TGTGCCTGGAGGGAGGCTTCACCCCTCCACTTT; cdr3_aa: CAWREASPLHF
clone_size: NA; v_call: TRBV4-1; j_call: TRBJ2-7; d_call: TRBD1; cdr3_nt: TGTGCCAGCAGCCAAGATCAAGGGACAGGGGGCTACGAGCAGTACTTC; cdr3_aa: CASSQDQGTGGYEQYF
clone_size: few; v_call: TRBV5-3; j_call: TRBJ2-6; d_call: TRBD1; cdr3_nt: TGTGCCAGCACCCAAACCGGGACAGGGATATCTGGGGCCAACGTCCTGACTTTC; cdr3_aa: CASTQTGTGISGANVLTF
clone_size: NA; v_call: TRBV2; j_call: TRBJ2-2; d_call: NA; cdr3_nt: TGTGCCAGCAGTGAGACTTCGAACACCGGGGAGCTGTTTTTT; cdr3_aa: CASSETSNTGELFF
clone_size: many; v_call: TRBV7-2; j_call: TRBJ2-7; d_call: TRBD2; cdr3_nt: TGTGCCAGCAGCTTAAGACTAGCGGGAACCTACGAGCAGTACTTC; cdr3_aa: CASSLRLAGTYEQYF
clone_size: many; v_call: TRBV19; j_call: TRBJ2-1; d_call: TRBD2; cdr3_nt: TGTGCCAGTAGGCGCGGGAGCTCCTACAATGAGCAGTTCTTC; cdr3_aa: CASRRGSSYNEQFF
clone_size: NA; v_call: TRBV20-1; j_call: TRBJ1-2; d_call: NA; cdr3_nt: TGCAGTGCTAGGGGAATTATGAGGGAGGGCTACACCTTC; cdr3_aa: CSARGIMREGYTF
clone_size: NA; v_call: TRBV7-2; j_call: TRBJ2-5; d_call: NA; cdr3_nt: TGTGCCAGCAGCTTAGACGGGGGCCAGGCCCAGTACTTC; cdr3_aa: CASSLDGGQAQYF
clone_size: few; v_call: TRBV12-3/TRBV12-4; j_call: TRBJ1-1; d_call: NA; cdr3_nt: TGTGCCAGCAGTTTAGGGGACACGTCGAACACTGAAGCTTTCTTT; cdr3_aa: CASSLGDTSNTEAFF
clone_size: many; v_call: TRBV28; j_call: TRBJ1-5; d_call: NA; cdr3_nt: TGTGCCAGCAGTTTGTCCTTCTTTGGCAATCAGCCCCAGCATTTT; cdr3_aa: CASSLSFFGNQPQHF
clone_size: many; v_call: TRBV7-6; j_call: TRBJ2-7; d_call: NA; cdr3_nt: TGTGCCAGCAGCTTAGAATCTTACAAAGCCTACGAGCAGTACTTC; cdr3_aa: CASSLESYKAYEQYF
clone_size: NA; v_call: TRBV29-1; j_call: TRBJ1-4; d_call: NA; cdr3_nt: TGCAGCGCGAGACAGCATTCAAATGAAAAACTGTTTTTT; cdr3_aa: CSARQHSNEKLFF
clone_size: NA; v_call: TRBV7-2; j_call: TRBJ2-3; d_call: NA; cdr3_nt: TGTGCCAGCACAGGGATAGATACGCAGTATTTT; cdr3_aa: CASTGIDTQYF
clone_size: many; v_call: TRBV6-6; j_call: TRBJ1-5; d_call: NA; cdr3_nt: TGTGCCAGCAGTTACTCAATCGGGGGCCCCAATCAGCCCCAGCATTTT; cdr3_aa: CASSYSIGGPNQPQHF
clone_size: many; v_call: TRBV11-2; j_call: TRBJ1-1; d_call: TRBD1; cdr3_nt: TGTGCCAGCAGCTTAGGAAGGGGGACAGGGGTGAACACTGAAGCTTTCTTT; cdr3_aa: CASSLGRGTGVNTEAFF
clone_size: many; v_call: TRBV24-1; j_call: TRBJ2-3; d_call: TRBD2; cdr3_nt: TGTGCCACCAGTGATTACGGGAGGGCCGGTACAGATACGCAGTATTTT; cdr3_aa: CATSDYGRAGTDTQYF
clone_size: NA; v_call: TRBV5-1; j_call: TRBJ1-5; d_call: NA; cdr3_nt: TGCGCCAGCAGCTTTTCGGGGATCGGCAATCAGCCCCAGCATTTT; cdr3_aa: CASSFSGIGNQPQHF
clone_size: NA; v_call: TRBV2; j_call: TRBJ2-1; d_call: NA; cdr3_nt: TGTGCCAGCAATGTACTCACCCATAGTGGGGTCTTC; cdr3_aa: CASNVLTHSGVF
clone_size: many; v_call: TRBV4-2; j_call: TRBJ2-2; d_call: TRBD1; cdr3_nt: TGTGCCAGCAGCCTTCCGGGGACAGGGGCCCCCGGGGAGCTGTTTTTT; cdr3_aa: CASSLPGTGAPGELFF
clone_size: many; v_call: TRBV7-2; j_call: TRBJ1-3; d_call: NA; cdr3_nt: TGTGCCAGCAGTCTTTATGAAGGAAACACCATATATTTT; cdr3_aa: CASSLYEGNTIYF
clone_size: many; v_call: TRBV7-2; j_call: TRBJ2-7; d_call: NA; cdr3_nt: TGTGCCAGCAGCTTAGGACCGCGGTTGGGGGAGCAGTACTTC; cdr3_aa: CASSLGPRLGEQYF
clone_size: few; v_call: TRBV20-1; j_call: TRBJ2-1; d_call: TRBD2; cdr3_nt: TGCAGTGCTAGCTCGGGACTAGCGGGTTTCTACAATGAGCAGTTCTTC; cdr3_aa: CSASSGLAGFYNEQFF
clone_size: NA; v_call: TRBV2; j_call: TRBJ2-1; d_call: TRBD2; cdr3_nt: TGTGCCAGCAGTGTAGAAGCGGGAGGGCCATATGAGCAGTTCTTC; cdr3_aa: CASSVEAGGPYEQFF
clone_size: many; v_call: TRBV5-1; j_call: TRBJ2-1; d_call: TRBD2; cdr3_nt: TGCGCCAGCAGCTTCGGACTAGCGGGGACGGCGGATGAGCAGTTCTTC; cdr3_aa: CASSFGLAGTADEQFF
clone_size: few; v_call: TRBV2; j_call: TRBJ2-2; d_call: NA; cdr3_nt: TGTGCCAGCAGTGAGTTAACCGGGGAGCTGTTTTTT; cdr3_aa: CASSELTGELFF
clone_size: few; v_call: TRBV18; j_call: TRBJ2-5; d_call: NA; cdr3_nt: TGTGCCAGCTCACCACCGGGAGTTGCAGAGACCCAGTACTTC; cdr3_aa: CASSPPGVAETQYF
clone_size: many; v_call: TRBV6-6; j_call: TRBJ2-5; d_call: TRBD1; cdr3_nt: TGTGCCAGCAGTCCAACAGGGGGAGAGACCCAGTACTTC; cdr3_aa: CASSPTGGETQYF
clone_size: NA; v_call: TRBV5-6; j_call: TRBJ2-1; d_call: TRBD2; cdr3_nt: TGTGCCAGCAGCTTGGCCGCGGGAGGGCCGGGGAATGAGCAGTTCTTC; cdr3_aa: CASSLAAGGPGNEQFF
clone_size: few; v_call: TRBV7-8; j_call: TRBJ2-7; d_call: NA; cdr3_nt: TGTGCCAGCAGCTTAGAACGGGCCTACGAGCAGTACTTC; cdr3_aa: CASSLERAYEQYF
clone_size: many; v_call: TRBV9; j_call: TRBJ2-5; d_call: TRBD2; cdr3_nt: TGTGCCAGCAGCGTCACACCGGGACTAGACGAAGAGACCCAGTACTTC; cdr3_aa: CASSVTPGLDEETQYF
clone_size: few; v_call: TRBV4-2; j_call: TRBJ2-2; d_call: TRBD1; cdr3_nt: TGTGCCAGCAGCCAAGAAGGGACAGGGTCGTGGGGCAACACCGGGGAGCTGTTTTTT; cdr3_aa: CASSQEGTGSWGNTGELFF
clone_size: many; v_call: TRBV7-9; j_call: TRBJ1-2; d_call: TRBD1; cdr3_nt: TGTGCCAGCAGCCGGACAGGGGTTGACTATGGCTACACCTTC; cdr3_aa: CASSRTGVDYGYTF
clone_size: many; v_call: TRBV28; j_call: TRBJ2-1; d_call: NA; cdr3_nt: TGTGCCAGCACTTCTGTTGGTGGTCGGTACAATGAGCAGTTCTTC; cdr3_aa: CASTSVGGRYNEQFF
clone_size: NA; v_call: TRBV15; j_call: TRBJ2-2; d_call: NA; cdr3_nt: TGTGCCACCAGCAGAGAAGAAGGCGGGAACACCGGGGAGCTGTTTTTT; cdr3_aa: CATSREEGGNTGELFF
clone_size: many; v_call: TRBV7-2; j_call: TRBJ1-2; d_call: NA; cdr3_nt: TGTGCCAGCAGTCCCACCGTCGGGTACTATGGCTACACCTTC; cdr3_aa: CASSPTVGYYGYTF
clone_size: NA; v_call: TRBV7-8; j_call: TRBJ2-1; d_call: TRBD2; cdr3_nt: TGTGCCAGCAGCATGGGACTAGCGGGGTTGTTGAATGAGCAGTTCTTC; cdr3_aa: CASSMGLAGLLNEQFF
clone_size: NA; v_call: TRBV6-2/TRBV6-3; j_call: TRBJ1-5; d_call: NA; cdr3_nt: TGTGCCAGCAGTTACCAGTGGAGCAATCAGCCCCAGCATTTT; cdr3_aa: CASSYQWSNQPQHF
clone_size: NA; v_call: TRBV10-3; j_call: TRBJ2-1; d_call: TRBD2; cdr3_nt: TGTGCCATCAGTGAAGGTAGCGGGAGAGTATCCTACAATGAGCAGTTCTTC; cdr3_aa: CAISEGSGRVSYNEQFF
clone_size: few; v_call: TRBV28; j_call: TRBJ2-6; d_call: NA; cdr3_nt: TGTGCCAGCAGGCCAGACACGCATTGGAAGATCGCTGGGGCCAACGTCCTGACTTTC; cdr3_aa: CASRPDTHWKIAGANVLTF
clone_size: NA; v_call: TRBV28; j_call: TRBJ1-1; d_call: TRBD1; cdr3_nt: TGTGCCAGCAGCGCACCCGGGACAGGGGAAACTGAAGCTTTCTTT; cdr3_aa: CASSAPGTGETEAFF
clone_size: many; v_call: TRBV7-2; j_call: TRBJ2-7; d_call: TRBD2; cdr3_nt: TGTGCCAGCAGCTTAAGGTCAGCGGGAGGGGACGAGCAGTACTTC; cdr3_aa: CASSLRSAGGDEQYF
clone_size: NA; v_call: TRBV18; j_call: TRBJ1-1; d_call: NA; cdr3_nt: TGTGCCAGCTCACCCTCGGGGGAAACTGAAGCTTTCTTT; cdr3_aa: CASSPSGETEAFF
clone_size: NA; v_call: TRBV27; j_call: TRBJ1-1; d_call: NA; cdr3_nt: TGTGCCAGCAGGGGGGATGCAAGGCACACTGAAGCTTTCTTT; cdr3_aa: CASRGDARHTEAFF
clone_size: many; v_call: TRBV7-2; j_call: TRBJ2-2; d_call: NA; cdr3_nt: TGTGCCAGCAGCTTAAGCGGCAGGGGCGCGAACACCGGGGAGCTGTTTTTT; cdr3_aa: CASSLSGRGANTGELFF
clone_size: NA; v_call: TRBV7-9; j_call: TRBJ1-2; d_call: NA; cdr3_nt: TGTGCCAGCAGCTTTATCGGGCGGGGCATCGGTAACTATGGCTACACCTTC; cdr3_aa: CASSFIGRGIGNYGYTF
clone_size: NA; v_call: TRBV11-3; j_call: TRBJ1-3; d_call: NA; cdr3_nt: TGTGCCAGCAGCTTGGTCCCTGGAAACACCATATATTTT; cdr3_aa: CASSLVPGNTIYF
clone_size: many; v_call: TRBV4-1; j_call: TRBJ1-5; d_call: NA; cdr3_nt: TGCGCCAGCAGCCAAGAGGCAGGAGGTGGGCAGCCCCAGCATTTT; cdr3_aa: CASSQEAGGGQPQHF
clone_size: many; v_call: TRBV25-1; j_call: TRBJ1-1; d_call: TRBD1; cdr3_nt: TGTGCCAGCAGTGGACCGGGACAGGGGGACCCAGCTTTCTTT; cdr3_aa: CASSGPGQGDPAFF